The present entry profiles one T cell receptor (beta chain) with its context. Its antigen remains unidentified. The data derive from a study of OX40 agonist ivuxolimab in advanced cancers. Across the study: Across the patients, intravenous ivuxolimab was delivered every 2 weeks at 0.01 to 10 mg/kg. The study, taken as a whole, reports: Near-lowest levels of clonal expansion characterized partial responders at 0.1-3.0 mg/kg. Doses of 0.1 to 3.0 mg/kg were accompanied by clonal expansion of CD4+ and CD8+ blood T cells by week 6. On average, CD8+ T cells had more expanded clones than CD4+.

This table comes from immunoSEQ multiplex PCR, and its TCRdb copy is limited to in-frame clones, with some not included. The data show just under 75,000 clones, with over 75% seen just once and 0.5% to 0.55% held by the top ten. Germline values: CDR1 SGHRS, CDR2 YFSETQ. The CDR3 has 14 amino acids. V lost 0 bases and J lost 0, with 7 bases in between. The source was CD4+ or CD8+ T cells sorted from blood, collected in a trial of the OX40 agonist ivuxolimab. The clonotype originates from an adult with an advanced solid tumor such as melanoma, head and neck, liver or kidney cancer. The V and J genes are TRBV5-1 and TRBJ2-7; TRBD1 is a possible D gene (5 bases). The CDR3 protein is CASSLGQPSYEQYF. The CDR3 nucleotides read TGCGCCAGCAGCTTGGGACAGCCCTCCTACGAGCAGTACTTC. The entire variable domain, with the rest obtained from reference TRBV5-1 and TRBJ2-7, is as follows: KAGVTQTPRYLIKTRGQQVTLSCSPISGHRSVSWYQQTPGQGLQFLFEYFSETQRNKGNFPGRFSGRQFSNSRSEMNVSTLELGDSALYLCASSLGQPSYEQYFGPGTRLTVT.